Below, 8 T cell receptor beta chains from the same sample are listed, as sequenced in a study of T cell clonality in common variable immunodeficiency. Notes on the study in general: Reportedly, TCR beta sequences from common variable immunodeficiency showed fewer deletions and N-nucleotide insertions.

The antigens for these receptors are not known. The data were produced by immunoSEQ multiplex PCR, yet TCRdb's version contains in-frame clones alone and is incomplete. The data show 7,800 or so clones, with none appearing a single time. The sequencing sample was made of peripheral blood mononuclear cells. Every receptor here comes from a human donor with common variable immunodeficiency.

This clone came up a few times. The CDR3 end falls 3 residues outside the read, so it is completed with the germline J gene. The V and J genes are TRBV5-1 and TRBJ2-5, with D possibly TRBD2 on 6 matching bases. V shed 4 bases and J shed 5 bases, with 18 bases lying between them. The CDR3 loop spans 15 amino acids. Germline V gene lookup returns CDR1 SGHRS and CDR2 YFSETQ. The CDR3 reads CASSTGTARAETQYF. Incomplete CDR3 DNA: TGCGCCAGCAGCACTGGGACTGCGAGGGCCGAGACC.

This clone was seen many times. The read falls 3 residues short of the CDR3 end, and the missing part is taken from the germline J gene. The gene calls are TRBV12-3 or TRBV12-4 and TRBJ2-7, with 8 bases fitting TRBD2. Germline trimming cut 3 bases from V and 3 bases from J; bases unmatched to any gene: 4. The CDR3 is made up of 14 amino acids. CDR3 loop: CASSFGLAGYEQYF. The sequenced part of the CDR3 DNA is TGTGCCAGCAGTTTTGGTCTAGCGGGCTACGAG.

This clone was recorded a few times. The CDR3 extends 3 residues past the end of the read, so its final part is completed from the germline J gene. J is TRBJ2-7 and V is TRBV5-1; 8 nucleotides align to TRBD2. The CDR3 contains 15 residues. CDR1 SGHRS and CDR2 YFSETQ come from the germline V gene. The J segment lost 5 bases and the V segment lost 1 base, leaving 8 bases of the junction unmatched. CDR3 amino acids: CASSLPPAGEDEQYF. Partial CDR3 DNA: TGCGCCAGCAGCTTGCCACCAGCGGGAGAGGACGAG.

In this sample, this clone turned up a few times. With the read ending 3 residues before the CDR3 end, the germline J gene is used to fill in that end. This sequence joins TRBV7-3 and TRBJ2-1; the match to TRBD2 covers 9 bases. V lost 4 bases and J lost 5; bases outside the gene matches: 6. In germline, CDR1 is SGHTA, CDR2 FQGTGA. The CDR3 runs to 15 residues. The CDR3 sequence: CASSSGTSYDNEQFF. Partial CDR3 DNA: TGTGCCAGCAGCTCCGGGACTAGCTATGACAATGAG.

In this sample, this clone is medium-sized. The CDR3 end lies 3 residues beyond the end of the read and is filled in from the germline J gene. This chain links TRBV20-1 with TRBJ2-2; 11 bases align to TRBD1. This CDR3 has 16 amino acids. Trimming cost V 2 bases and J 7 bases; bases outside gene matches: 9. The germline V gene encodes CDR1 DFQATT and CDR2 SNEGSKA (reference sequence). The sequenced CDR3 bases are TGCAGTGCTAGACCGTCTTGGACAGGGGGCATCGGGGAG. Its translation: CSARPSWTGGIGE. The complete CDR3 protein is CSARPSWTGGIGELFF.

This clone counts as medium-sized. The read comes to an end 3 residues before the CDR3 does, leaving the germline J gene to fill in the end. This chain joins TRBV14 and TRBJ1-6; D might be TRBD1 (5 bases). Germline loops: CDR1 SGHDN, CDR2 FVKESK. V was clipped by 0 bases and J by 3 bases, with 15 bases between them. This CDR3 has 18 residues. Here the CDR3 reads CASSQDNGGLHYNSPLHF. The part of the CDR3 DNA that was read is TGTGCCAGCAGCCAAGATAACGGGGGGTTGCACTATAATTCACCC.

This clone was seen at least ten times. Read sequence stops 3 residues before the CDR3 end, and the germline J gene provides the missing end. The V gene is TRBV30, the J gene TRBJ2-3; possible D gene TRBD1, 6 bases. CDR1 is GTSNPN and CDR2 is SVGIG in the germline V gene (reference sequence). V gave up 0 bases and J gave up 2 bases, with 12 bases separating them. There are 15 residues in the CDR3. CDR3 loop: CAWSVQGGFTDTQYF. The part of the CDR3 DNA that was read is TGTGCCTGGAGTGTACAGGGCGGATTCACAGATACG.

Details on this clone: The read comes to an end 3 residues before the CDR3 does, leaving the germline J gene to fill in the end. The V call is TRBV19, the J call TRBJ2-2; 9 bases are shared with TRBD1. The CDR3 length is 16 residues. Looked up from germline, CDR1 is LNHDA and CDR2 is SQIVND (reference sequence). Trimming at V came to 3 bases and at J to 4 bases, leaving 6 bases not matched to a gene. CDR3 protein: CASSIMGTGITGELFF. CDR3 DNA (partial): TGTGCCAGTAGTATTATGGGGACAGGGATCACCGGGGAG.